Listed here are 19 T cell receptor beta chains from one sample, sequenced in a study of beta chain features in type 1 diabetes. The authors reverse transcribed all of the isolated RNA, so sequencing captured expressed TCRB transcripts. Sequencing used immunoSEQ multiplex PCR; TCRdb keeps in-frame clones, though not all of them. The sample records 120,000 to 150,000 clones, 9.7% being singletons. The sample was central memory CD4+ T cells from blood. These receptors were taken from a woman aged 35 to 49 in good health.

The sample holds a few counts of this clone. J is TRBJ2-3 and V is TRBV9; no reliable D call. V was cut by 3 bases and J by 5 bases, with 7 bases left in between. The CDR3 sequence is 12 residues long. Germline V gene lookup returns CDR1 SGDLS and CDR2 YYNGEE. The CDR3 region is CASSAAGDTQYF. The CDR3, as DNA: TGTGCCAGCAGCGCCGCAGGAGATACGCAGTATTTT.

The V and J genes are TRBV4-2 and TRBJ1-1, with 7 bases identical to TRBD1. Germline-derived CDR1 and CDR2 are LGHNA and YNFKEQ. The V gene end was trimmed by 0 bases and the J gene end by 3 bases; junction bases not matched to a gene: 4. This CDR3 has 15 residues. In nucleotides, the CDR3 is TGTGCCAGCAGCCAAGAGACAGGGTGGGACACTGAAGCTTTCTTT. Its protein is CASSQETGWDTEAFF.

The rearrangement uses TRBV7-8 and TRBJ1-1; possible D gene TRBD1, 5 bases. With 0 bases removed from V and 4 bases from J, the gap between germline ends came to 18 bases. Germline V gene lookup returns CDR1 SGHVS and CDR2 FQNEAQ. The CDR3 runs 17 residues. The CDR3 spells CASSLAREGDPGTEAFF. Here the CDR3 DNA reads TGTGCCAGCAGCTTAGCGCGAGAAGGGGATCCTGGCACTGAAGCTTTCTTT.

This clone was counted ten times or more. V is TRBV11-2 and J is TRBJ2-7; no firm D call. V dropped 5 bases and J dropped 7 bases, with 15 bases sitting between them. This CDR3 spans 13 amino acids. Germline CDR1 is SGHAT and CDR2 is FQNNGV. CDR3 loop: CASSLVALGEQYF. CDR3 coding DNA: TGTGCCAGCAGCCTGGTGGCCCTAGGTGAGCAGTACTTC.

This clone was seen a handful of times. The rearrangement uses TRBV27 and TRBJ2-1, with 11 positions matching TRBD2. Trimming took 6 bases from V and 8 from J; bases not matched to a gene: 12. CDR1 is MNHEY and CDR2 is SMNVEV in the germline V gene (reference sequence). This CDR3 region has 16 residues. CDR3 DNA: TGTGCCAGCAGCCATTTAGCGGGGGGGCCTTTCGATGAGCAGTTCTTC. This encodes CASSHLAGGPFDEQFF.

This clone has more than one count but fewer than ten. This rearrangement joins TRBV6-1 to TRBJ2-4; D ambiguous. CDR1 and CDR2 from the germline V gene are MNHNS and SASEGT. V lost 7 bases, J lost 1 base, and 8 bases lay in between. The CDR3 consists of 13 residues. The chain's CDR3 is CASTARAKNIQYF. The CDR3 nucleotides read TGTGCCAGCACGGCGCGGGCCAAAAACATTCAGTACTTC.

This clone came up a few times. This sequence joins TRBV5-1 and TRBJ2-3; no definite D call. Between the trimmed V and J ends, which lost 7 bases and 0 bases, there was a span of 15 bases. The CDR3 totals 15 residues. Germline V lookup: CDR1 SGHRS, CDR2 YFSETQ. The CDR3 nucleotides read TGCGCCAGCTCCGTCGAGGCCCGGAGCACAGATACGCAGTATTTT. As protein: CASSVEARSTDTQYF.

This clone was observed a handful of times. This rearrangement joins TRBV4-2 to TRBJ2-3, with 9 bases identical to TRBD2. With V trimmed by 1 base and J by 2 bases, 4 bases remained unmatched. Per the germline V gene, CDR1 is LGHNA and CDR2 is YNFKEQ. The CDR3 consists of 16 residues. CDR3: CASSQAGLASTDTQYF. The CDR3 DNA sequence: TGTGCCAGCAGCCAAGCGGGACTAGCTTCCACAGATACGCAGTATTTT.

This clone has a handful of counts. The rearrangement uses TRBV5-1 and TRBJ2-3; a possible D gene is TRBD2 (6 bases). The V gene's germline CDR1 is SGHRS and CDR2 YFSETQ. The ends were cut back, 7 bases at V and 11 bases at J, with 14 bases in the middle. The length of the CDR3 is 11 residues. The CDR3 region has the DNA TGCGCCAGCCGGAGTGGGGGACTGCAGTATTTT. Translating it yields CASRSGGLQYF.

This clone was seen a handful of times. This sequence joins TRBV25-1 and TRBJ1-2; D gene uncertain. Germline CDR1 is MGHDK and CDR2 is SYGVNS. Trimming took 7 bases from V and 4 from J, leaving 13 bases between them. The CDR3 runs to 13 residues. The CDR3 bases are TGTGCCAGCATGGCGAGGGTGGGCTATGGCTACACCTTC. Protein sequence: CASMARVGYGYTF.

In this sample, this clone turned up a few times. The chain is built from TRBV10-3 and TRBJ1-2; possible D gene TRBD1, 6 bases. Germline V gene lookup returns CDR1 ENHRY and CDR2 SYGVKD. Trimming took 6 bases from V and 6 from J, leaving 17 bases between them. The CDR3 is 14 amino acids. CDR3 nucleotides: TGTGCCATCAGCTCGAGAGGGGGGGGGAATGGCTACACCTTC. Translating gives CAISSRGGGNGYTF.

The rearrangement uses TRBV7-6 and TRBJ2-2; TRBD1 might be the D (5 bases). V was pared by 4 bases and J by 4 bases, with 7 bases between. The CDR3 has 13 residues. Germline CDR1 reads SGHVS; CDR2 reads FNYEAQ. CDR3 residues: CASSSRVTGELFF. The DNA of the CDR3 is TGTGCCAGCAGCTCCAGGGTCACCGGGGAGCTGTTTTTT.

This clone was recorded a few times. The V gene is TRBV19, the J gene TRBJ1-4, with 8 nucleotides matching TRBD1. From germline, CDR1 is LNHDA and CDR2 SQIVND (reference sequence). V lost 9 bases and J lost 8; bases outside the gene matches: 8. This CDR3 region has 13 residues. The chain's CDR3 is CASQTGAREKLFF. The CDR3, as DNA: TGTGCCAGCCAGACAGGGGCCCGGGAAAAACTGTTTTTT.

This sequence joins TRBV7-2 and TRBJ2-3, with D hard to call. V shed 1 base and J shed 4 bases, with 9 bases lying between them. The CDR3 is made up of 14 amino acids. Germline assignment: CDR1 SGHTA and CDR2 FQGNSA. The CDR3 nucleotides read TGTGCCAGCAGCTTAGGTTATCCGGCAGATACGCAGTATTTT. Residues: CASSLGYPADTQYF.

This clone was picked up many times. The gene calls are TRBV9 and TRBJ2-5; D not certain. V dropped 3 bases and J dropped 4 bases, with 4 bases sitting between them. The germline CDR1 and CDR2 sequences are SGDLS and YYNGEE. The CDR3 consists of 11 residues. CDR3 coding DNA: TGTGCCAGCAGCGGAGCAGAGACCCAGTACTTC. As protein: CASSGAETQYF.

There are many counts of this clone. Other DNA variants within this sample encode the same CDR3. The genes are TRBV9 and TRBJ1-2, with D uncertain. The CDR3 contains 13 residues. Per the germline V gene, CDR1 is SGDLS and CDR2 is YYNGEE. V was trimmed by 0 bases and J by 1 base, leaving 4 bases between them. The DNA of the CDR3 is TGTGCCAGCAGCGTAGACAGTAACTATGGCTACACCTTC. Its translation is CASSVDSNYGYTF.

The chain carries TRBV2 and TRBJ1-1, with a possible D match to TRBD1 (5 bases). Trimming took off 2 bases at V and 11 bases at J, with 18 bases between the two ends. From germline, CDR1 is SNHLY and CDR2 FYNNEI. The CDR3 covers 14 residues. The CDR3 spells CASSERLWGDMAFF. As DNA, the CDR3 is TGTGCCAGCAGTGAAAGGTTGTGGGGGGATATGGCTTTCTTT.

V and J are TRBV6-6 and TRBJ2-3, with TRBD2 as a possible D gene (7 bases). Germline V lookup: CDR1 MNHNY, CDR2 SVGAGI (reference sequence). The CDR3 has 15 residues. V lost 0 bases to trimming and J lost 3 bases, with 10 bases between them. CDR3 DNA: TGTGCCAGCAGTTACTCGGGGGGGGCAACAGATACGCAGTATTTT. Its translation: CASSYSGGATDTQYF.

This clone was seen a handful of times. The chain has TRBV29-1 and TRBJ1-1; 8 bases map to TRBD1. Per the germline V gene, CDR1 is SQVTM and CDR2 is ANQGSEA. V gave up 8 bases and J gave up 3 bases; unmatched junction bases: 8. The CDR3 covers 13 residues. CDR3 sequence (DNA): TGCAGCTATAGCCAGGGGGCTGACACTGAAGCTTTCTTT. This encodes CSYSQGADTEAFF.